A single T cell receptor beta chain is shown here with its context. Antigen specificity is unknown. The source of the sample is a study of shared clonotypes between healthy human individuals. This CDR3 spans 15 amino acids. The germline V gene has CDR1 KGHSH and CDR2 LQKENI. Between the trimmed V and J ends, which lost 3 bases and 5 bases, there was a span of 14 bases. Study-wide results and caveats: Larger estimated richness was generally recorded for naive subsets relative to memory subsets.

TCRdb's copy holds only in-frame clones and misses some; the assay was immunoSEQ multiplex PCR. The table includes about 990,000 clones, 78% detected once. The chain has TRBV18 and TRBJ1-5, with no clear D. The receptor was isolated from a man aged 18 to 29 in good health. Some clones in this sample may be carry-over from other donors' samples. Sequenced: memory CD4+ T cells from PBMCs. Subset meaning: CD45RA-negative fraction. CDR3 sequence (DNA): TGTGCCAGCTCACCCGACATGGGAGGAGATCAGCCCCAGCATTTT. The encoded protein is CASSPDMGGDQPQHF.